The clone carrying this T cell receptor beta chain showed up just a few times. Its specificity is unknown. These data originate in a study of spatial heterogeneity in lung cancer. Regarding time point: sample taken at primary tumor resection. CDR1 is DFQATT, CDR2 SNEGSKA, per germline (reference sequence). CDR3 length: 14 residues. V lost 0 bases and J lost 6, with 12 bases in between. TCRdb reanalysed the 5' RACE reads using MiXCR and keeps one entry per CDR3 protein. Of some 4,000 distinct CDR3 sequences in the sample, roughly a third are singletons; the top ten hold around 24%. General study findings and limits: Mutation tallies in tumors tracked expanded intratumoral alpha and beta TCR counts.

Material: lung tumor tissue, obtained at surgery. The TCR comes from a male donor with early-stage non-small cell lung cancer. J is TRBJ2-1 and V is TRBV20-1; perhaps TRBD2 as D (6 bases). CDR3 sequence reads: CSARDRRDSNEQFF. CDR3 sequence (DNA): TGCAGTGCTAGAGATAGGAGGGACTCCAATGAGCAGTTCTTC.